The clone carrying this T cell receptor beta chain has only one observation. As yet, its antigen is unknown. CDR1 is SEHNR, CDR2 FQNEAQ, per germline (reference sequence). Trimming pared 4 bases from V and 7 bases from J, leaving 14 bases between. The CDR3 consists of 15 residues. The data belong to a study of OX40 agonist ivuxolimab in advanced cancers. Findings and caveats of the study: With doses of 0.1-3.0 mg/kg, partial responders showed among the lowest clonal expansion.

Clones were read by immunoSEQ multiplex PCR, and TCRdb kept only the in-frame ones, dropping some. The data show roughly 80,000 clones, about four fifths seen once. This TCR was recovered from an adult with an advanced solid tumor such as melanoma, head and neck, liver or kidney cancer. This sequence joins TRBV7-9 and TRBJ1-6; no definite D call. This material consisted of CD4+ or CD8+ T cells sorted from blood, taken in a trial of the OX40 agonist ivuxolimab. The CDR3 loop reads CASSSRNPVNSPLHF. CDR3 nucleotides: TGTGCCAGCAGCTCTAGAAACCCCGTCAATTCACCCCTCCACTTT.